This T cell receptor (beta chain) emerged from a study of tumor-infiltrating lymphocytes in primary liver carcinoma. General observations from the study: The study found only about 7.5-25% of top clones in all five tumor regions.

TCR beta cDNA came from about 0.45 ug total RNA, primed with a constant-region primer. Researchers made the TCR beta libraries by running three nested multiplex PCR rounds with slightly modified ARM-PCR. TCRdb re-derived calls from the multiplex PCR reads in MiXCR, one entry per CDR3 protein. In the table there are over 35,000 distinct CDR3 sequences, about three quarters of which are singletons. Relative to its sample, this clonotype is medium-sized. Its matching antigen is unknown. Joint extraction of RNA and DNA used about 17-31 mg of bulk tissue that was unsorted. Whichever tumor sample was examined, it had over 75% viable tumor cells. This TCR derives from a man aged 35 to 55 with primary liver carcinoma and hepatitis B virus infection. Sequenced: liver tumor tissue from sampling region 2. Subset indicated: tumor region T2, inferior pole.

CDR3 nucleotide sequence: TGTGCCAGCAGTGAAGGATGGGGGTATCAGCCCCAGCATTTT. This codes for CASSEGWGYQPQHF. The J gene is TRBJ1-5, the V gene TRBV6-1; perhaps TRBD1 as D (5 bases). CDR1 and CDR2 from the germline V gene are MNHNS and SASEGT. CDR3 length equals 14 residues. V was trimmed by 1 base and J by 5 bases, leaving 9 bases between them.